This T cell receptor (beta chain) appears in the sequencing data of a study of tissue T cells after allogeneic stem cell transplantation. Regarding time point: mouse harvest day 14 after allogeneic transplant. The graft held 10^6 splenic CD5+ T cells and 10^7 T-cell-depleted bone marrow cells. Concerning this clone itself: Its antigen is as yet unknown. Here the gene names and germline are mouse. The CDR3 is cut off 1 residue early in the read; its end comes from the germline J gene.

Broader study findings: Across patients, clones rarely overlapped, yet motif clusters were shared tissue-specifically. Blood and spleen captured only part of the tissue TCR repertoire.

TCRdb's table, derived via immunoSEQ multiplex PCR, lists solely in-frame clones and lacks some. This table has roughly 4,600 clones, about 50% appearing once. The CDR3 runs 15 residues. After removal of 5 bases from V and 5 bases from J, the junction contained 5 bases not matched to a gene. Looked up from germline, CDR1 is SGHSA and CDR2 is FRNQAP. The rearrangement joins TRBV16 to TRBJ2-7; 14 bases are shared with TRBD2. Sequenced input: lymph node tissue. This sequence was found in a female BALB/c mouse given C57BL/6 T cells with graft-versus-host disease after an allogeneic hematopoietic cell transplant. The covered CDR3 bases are TGTGCAAGCAGCACCGGGACTGGGGGGGCGGATGAACAGTAC. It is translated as CASSTGTGGADEQY. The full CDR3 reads CASSTGTGGADEQYF.